What follows are 16 T cell receptor beta chains derived from one specimen sequenced in a study of cytomegalovirus exposure and HLA in healthy donors. The PCR employed 60 Vbeta primers together with 13 Jbeta primers. Assay: immunoSEQ multiplex PCR; the TCRdb copy retains only in-frame clones and omits some. The repertoire holds 130,000 to 150,000 clones, with just under 75% as singletons. Sequencing used PBMCs. The receptors here all came from a woman aged 18-29 years in good health and CMV-seronegative.

In this sample, this clone turned up once. The chain links TRBV28 to TRBJ1-1, with TRBD1 as a possible D gene (5 bases). Germline loops: CDR1 MDHEN, CDR2 SYDVKM. This CDR3 contains 13 residues. Trimming cost V 6 bases and J 4 bases, with 12 bases left between them. The chain's CDR3 is CASRRGGTTEAFF. For the CDR3, the DNA is TGTGCCAGCAGGCGGGGAGGGACCACTGAAGCTTTCTTT.

The chain couples TRBV18 to TRBJ1-5, with a tentative D call TRBD1 (5 bases). Germline CDR1 reads KGHSH; CDR2 reads LQKENI. This CDR3 is 17 amino acids long. Trimming shortened V by 6 bases and J by 4 bases, and 22 bases separated the two germline ends. As DNA, the CDR3 is TGTGCCAGCTCGCCCCGGGGAGGGAAGGAGGGGAATCAGCCCCAGCATTTT. Its translation is CASSPRGGKEGNQPQHF.

The J gene is TRBJ2-1, the V gene TRBV4-2, with 14 bases lining up with TRBD2. Germline CDR1 and CDR2: LGHNA and YNFKEQ. The ends lost 2 bases at V and 9 bases at J; junction bases unmatched: 3. The CDR3 extends over 15 amino acids. The CDR3 loop is CASSQRTSGRTEQFF. In DNA form, the CDR3 reads TGTGCCAGCAGCCAAAGGACTAGCGGGAGGACTGAGCAGTTCTTC.

The rearrangement joins TRBV5-8 to TRBJ2-1; 10 nucleotides align to TRBD2. The CDR3 loop spans 12 amino acids. The V gene's germline CDR1 is SGHTS and CDR2 YDEGEE. The trim removed 5 bases at V and 13 bases at J, leaving 6 bases unmatched. The CDR3 coding sequence is TGTGCCAGCAGTCATCTAGCGGGAGCACAGTTCTTC. This sequence encodes CASSHLAGAQFF.

This sequence joins TRBV9 and TRBJ2-5; tentatively, D is TRBD1 (7 bases). Trimming left V 4 bases short and J 4 bases short, with 17 bases between. The CDR3 extends over 15 amino acids. Germline V CDR1 and CDR2: SGDLS, YYNGEE. CDR3 nucleotides: TGTGCCAGCAGCCCCCAGGGGGGCCCGACAGAGACCCAGTACTTC. Translated: CASSPQGGPTETQYF.

CDR3 in amino acids: CASRGTGGNEKLFF. CDR3 DNA: TGCGCCAGCAGAGGGACAGGAGGAAATGAAAAACTGTTTTTT. The V gene is TRBV10-1, the J gene TRBJ1-4, with 8 bases aligning to TRBD1. Germline V CDR1 and CDR2: WNHNN, SYGVQD (reference sequence). Germline trimming cut 6 bases from V and 5 bases from J; bases unmatched to any gene: 5. This CDR3 has 14 residues.

The rearrangement links TRBV11-2 to TRBJ2-1; D ambiguous. This CDR3 comprises 14 residues. V was pared by 4 bases and J by 4 bases, with 11 bases between. CDR1 and CDR2 from the germline V gene are SGHAT and FQNNGV. The CDR3 sequence is CASSSTTLYNEQFF. The CDR3 region has the DNA TGTGCCAGCAGCTCCACTACATTGTACAATGAGCAGTTCTTC. The full variable domain, with the rest looked up from reference TRBV11-2 and TRBJ2-1, is EAGVAQSPRYKIIEKRQSVAFWCNPISGHATLYWYQQILGQGPKLLIQFQNNGVVDDSQLPKDRFSAERLKGVDSTLKIQPAKLEDSAVYLCASSSTTLYNEQFFGPGTRLTVL.

The chain joins TRBV29-1 to TRBJ1-1, with TRBD1 identical over 7 bases. The V gene's germline CDR1 is SQVTM and CDR2 ANQGSEA. The CDR3 runs to 14 residues. V was clipped by 4 bases and J by 0 bases; unmatched bases: 5. The CDR3 reads CSVGDSYLNTEAFF. CDR3 nucleotides: TGCAGCGTTGGGGACAGTTACCTGAACACTGAAGCTTTCTTT.

The chain has TRBV29-1 and TRBJ2-2; TRBD2 aligns across 14 bases. Germline V gives CDR1 SQVTM, CDR2 ANQGSEA. J gave up 5 bases and V 3 bases, and 5 bases lay outside the gene matches. CDR3 length: 16 residues. Here the CDR3 reads CSVDGTSGSRTGELFF. The CDR3 region has the DNA TGCAGCGTTGATGGGACTAGCGGGAGTCGGACCGGGGAGCTGTTTTTT.

Remarks on this clone: At one boundary the junction diverges from the germline segment, which might be a read error. V and J are TRBV27 and TRBJ1-2; D perhaps matches TRBD1 (5 bases). This CDR3 has 14 amino acids. In germline, CDR1 is MNHEY, CDR2 SMNVEV (reference sequence). The DNA of the CDR3 is TGTGCCAGCAGTTTAACAGGAGCAGGCTATAGCTACACCTTC. Residues: CASSLTGAGYSYTF.

The gene calls are TRBV11-2 and TRBJ2-3, with 14 positions matching TRBD2. The V segment lost 4 bases and the J segment 4 bases; nucleotides outside the gene matches: 4. There are 16 residues in the CDR3. Per germline, CDR1 SGHAT and CDR2 FQNNGV. For the CDR3, the DNA is TGTGCCAGCAGCTCACGACTAGCGGGAGGGTCAGATACGCAGTATTTT. As protein: CASSSRLAGGSDTQYF.

This chain uses TRBV28 with TRBJ2-7; 8 nucleotides match TRBD2. CDR1 and CDR2 (germline): MDHEN, SYDVKM. The CDR3 has 14 amino acids. Trimming took 6 bases from V and 5 from J; bases not matched to a gene: 9. This CDR3 is CASSPGGSSHEQYV. In DNA form, the CDR3 reads TGTGCCAGCAGCCCGGGGGGGAGTTCCCACGAGCAGTACGTC.

The chain combines TRBV14 with TRBJ1-2, with unresolved D. The CDR3 has 16 amino acids. V was trimmed by 0 bases and J by 0 bases, leaving 11 bases between them. Looked up from germline, CDR1 is SGHDN and CDR2 is FVKESK. The CDR3 region has the DNA TGTGCCAGCAGCCAAGAATTGAGGGTGCCTAACTATGGCTACACCTTC. This sequence encodes CASSQELRVPNYGYTF. Full variable domain (outside the CDR3, taken from reference TRBV14 and TRBJ1-2): EAGVTQFPSHSVIEKGQTVTLRCDPISGHDNLYWYRRVMGKEIKFLLHFVKESKQDESGMPNNRFLAERTGGTYSTLKVQPAELEDSGVYFCASSQELRVPNYGYTFGSGTRLTVV.

The table lists this clone with a few counts. The CDR3 nucleotides read TGTGCCAGCAGCGTAGCTCTCACCGGAGGTACAGATACGCAGTATTTT. It yields the protein CASSVALTGGTDTQYF. The chain has TRBV9 and TRBJ2-3, with D perhaps TRBD2 (5 bases). This CDR3 contains 16 residues. The germline CDR1 and CDR2 sequences are SGDLS and YYNGEE. V was cut by 0 bases and J by 3 bases, with 14 bases left in between.

This chain links TRBV6-6 with TRBJ1-5; perhaps TRBD1 as D (5 bases). Germline V gene lookup returns CDR1 MNHNY and CDR2 SVGAGI (reference sequence). Trimming took 6 bases from V and 2 from J, leaving 11 bases between them. This CDR3 region has 14 residues. The CDR3 bases are TGTGCCAGCAGCCACGGGGGAGGCAATCAGCCCCAGCATTTT. It translates to CASSHGGGNQPQHF.

This clone was counted only a few times. The chain carries TRBV5-6 and TRBJ1-2; no definite D call. The germline V and J ends were trimmed by 2 bases and 2 bases, with 13 bases remaining between them. Germline V gene sequence: CDR1 SGHDT, CDR2 YYEEEE. This CDR3 has 15 amino acids. In DNA, the CDR3 is TGTGCCAGCAGCTTTGAAGTTGGAGGGAACTATGGCTACACCTTC. Translation gives CASSFEVGGNYGYTF.